The 32 T cell receptor beta chains listed next were all sequenced from one sample in a study of shared clonotypes between healthy human individuals. Libraries were prepared by immunoSEQ multiplex PCR; TCRdb keeps only in-frame clonotypes and omits some of them. The sample gives around 2.3 million clones, 90% to 97% of which show up once; around 0.13% is in the top ten. The material sequenced was naive CD4+ T cells sorted from blood. As for subset: CD45RA+ positively selected. All receptors derive from a young man in good health.

J is TRBJ2-1 and V is TRBV11-2, with 9 bases matching TRBD2. V dropped 3 bases and J dropped 0; count of bases not matched to a gene: 0. CDR1 SGHAT and CDR2 FQNNGV come from the germline V gene. The CDR3 has 15 residues. The CDR3 DNA sequence: TGTGCCAGCAGCTTTAGCGGGAGCTCCTACAATGAGCAGTTCTTC. This encodes CASSFSGSSYNEQFF.

In regard to this clone: Other DNA sequences of this sample code for an identical CDR3. This chain joins TRBV18 and TRBJ1-2; TRBD1 matches 7 bases. CDR1 KGHSH and CDR2 LQKENI come from the germline V gene. CDR3 length: 12 residues. The J segment lost 6 bases and the V segment lost 6 bases, leaving 4 bases of the junction unmatched. CDR3 DNA: TGTGCCAGCTCCCGGGACAGAGATGGCTACACCTTC. This codes for CASSRDRDGYTF.

The J gene is TRBJ2-5, the V gene TRBV29-1; D not certain. Looked up from germline, CDR1 is SQVTM and CDR2 is ANQGSEA. CDR3 size: 16 residues. V lost 6 bases to trimming and J lost 2 bases, with 22 bases between them. For the CDR3, the DNA is TGCAGCGTCTGGAAAACGGATGCGACGGTACAAGAGACCCAGTACTTC. Amino acid sequence: CSVWKTDATVQETQYF.

This rearrangement joins TRBV9 to TRBJ1-2; 9 nucleotides align to TRBD1. Unmatched junction bases numbered 12, after V lost 4 bases and J lost 8 bases. Germline CDR1 SGDLS, CDR2 YYNGEE. This CDR3 has 15 residues. The CDR3 DNA is TGTGCCAGCAGCAACCCGGGACAGGGAGCAAGGGGCTACACCTTC. This sequence encodes CASSNPGQGARGYTF.

The chain carries TRBV27 and TRBJ2-7, with 7 nucleotides matching TRBD1. CDR3 length equals 17 residues. Germline CDR1 and CDR2: MNHEY and SMNVEV (reference sequence). V was pared by 3 bases and J by 3 bases, with 14 bases of the junction left unmatched. The DNA for the CDR3 is TGTGCCAGCAGTTTTTACACGACAGGGACACACATCTACGAGCAGTACTTC. Translation: CASSFYTTGTHIYEQYF.

The rearrangement joins TRBV10-1 to TRBJ1-2; D call uncertain. Germline-derived CDR1 and CDR2 are WNHNN and SYGVQD (reference sequence). CDR3 length equals 13 residues. The germline V and J ends were trimmed by 0 bases and 4 bases, with 6 bases remaining between them. As DNA, the CDR3 is TGCGCCAGCAGTGAGTCGGGGTTCTATGGCTACACCTTC. Residues: CASSESGFYGYTF.

This chain joins TRBV5-6 and TRBJ1-2; TRBD1 agrees at 12 bases. CDR3 length equals 16 residues. CDR1 and CDR2 (germline): SGHDT, YYEEEE. V lost 5 bases, J lost 4 bases, and 9 bases stayed unmatched. The CDR3 coding sequence is TGTGCCAGCAGACCGGGACAGGGGGCTTTCGGCTATGGCTACACCTTC. Its translation: CASRPGQGAFGYGYTF.

As for this clone: Other DNA sequences in the sample encode the same CDR3. The genes are TRBV6-1 and TRBJ1-3, with 10 bases that match TRBD1. The J segment lost 7 bases and the V segment lost 1 base, leaving 4 bases of the junction unmatched. The CDR3 totals 15 residues. Germline assignment: CDR1 MNHNS and CDR2 SASEGT. CDR3 nucleotides: TGTGCCAGCAGTGAAGGGGACAGGGGTTTGAACACCATATATTTT. It yields the protein CASSEGDRGLNTIYF.

The CDR3 sequence: CASSLRGGSATYEQYF. The CDR3 bases are TGTGCCAGCAGCTTACGAGGGGGTAGCGCCACCTACGAGCAGTACTTC. The chain uses TRBV7-2 and TRBJ2-7; the D gene is possibly TRBD1 (6 bases). Germline values: CDR1 SGHTA, CDR2 FQGNSA. V was cut by 2 bases and J by 2 bases, with 16 bases left in between. This CDR3 comprises 16 residues.

This clone was recorded once. The sample has other DNA sequences that encode this CDR3 too. J is TRBJ2-1 and V is TRBV5-1; the match to TRBD2 covers 12 bases. Germline CDR1 reads SGHRS; CDR2 reads YFSETQ. The J segment lost 7 bases and the V segment lost 4 bases, leaving 6 bases of the junction unmatched. This CDR3 spans 15 amino acids. CDR3 DNA sequence: TGCGCCAGCAGCCTCGGACTAGCGGGATATAATGAGCAGTTCTTC. This translates into CASSLGLAGYNEQFF.

This clone turned up a few times. The rearrangement uses TRBV16 and TRBJ1-1; D remains ambiguous. Germline V gene lookup returns CDR1 KGHSY and CDR2 FQNENV. The CDR3 sequence is 16 residues long. Trimming removed 0 bases from V and 0 bases from J, with 11 bases in between. DNA for the CDR3: TGTGCCAGCAGCCAATCCCGCGGAGGGATGAACACTGAAGCTTTCTTT. Its translation: CASSQSRGGMNTEAFF.

V gene TRBV6-5 combines with J gene TRBJ2-2; the D gene is possibly TRBD2 (5 bases). There are 14 residues in the CDR3. V was pared by 5 bases and J by 1 base, with 8 bases between. Per germline, CDR1 MNHEY and CDR2 SVGAGI. CDR3 region: CASSLGLNTGELFF. In nucleotides, the CDR3 is TGTGCCAGCAGTCTCGGACTGAACACCGGGGAGCTGTTTTTT.

This chain joins TRBV7-2 and TRBJ2-6, with D unresolved. The CDR3 has 15 amino acids. Germline V gene sequence: CDR1 SGHTA, CDR2 FQGNSA. V was cut by 6 bases and J by 0 bases, with 9 bases left in between. In DNA, the CDR3 is TGTGCCAGCAGTTCCCTGAGCTCTGGGGCCAACGTCCTGACTTTC. Translating it yields CASSSLSSGANVLTF.

The rearrangement links TRBV18 to TRBJ2-3, with 7 bases aligning to TRBD2. The CDR3 is 16 residues long. V dropped 1 base and J dropped 3; count of bases not matched to a gene: 7. Per the germline V gene, CDR1 is KGHSH and CDR2 is LQKENI. The CDR3 DNA reads TGTGCCAGCTCACCACTTTCGGGAGGCTTTACAGATACGCAGTATTTT. Translating it yields CASSPLSGGFTDTQYF.

V usage is TRBV30 and J usage is TRBJ2-4, with 8 bases aligning to TRBD2. Trimming at V came to 1 base and at J to 0 bases, leaving 2 bases not matched to a gene. Looked up from germline, CDR1 is GTSNPN and CDR2 is SVGIG (reference sequence). CDR3 length equals 15 residues. The CDR3: CAWSGAGEAKNIQYF. For the CDR3, the DNA is TGTGCCTGGAGTGGAGCGGGAGAAGCCAAAAACATTCAGTACTTC.

This rearrangement joins TRBV15 to TRBJ2-3; TRBD2 matches 9 bases. Germline CDR1 is LNHNV and CDR2 is YYDKDF (reference sequence). The length of the CDR3 is 18 residues. J was trimmed by 0 bases and V by 0 bases; bases with no gene match: 7. In DNA form, the CDR3 reads TGTGCCACCAGCAGAGATCTGGCTAGCGGGACTAGCACAGATACGCAGTATTTT. As protein: CATSRDLASGTSTDTQYF.

V and J are TRBV5-4 and TRBJ2-7, with D hard to call. This CDR3 is built from 14 residues. Looked up from germline, CDR1 is SGHNT and CDR2 is YYREEE (reference sequence). The germline V and J ends were trimmed by 4 bases and 2 bases, with 13 bases remaining between them. For the CDR3, the DNA is TGTGCCAGCAGCCTGGGCCAGTCACCCTACGAGCAGTACTTC. Amino acid sequence: CASSLGQSPYEQYF.

This rearrangement joins TRBV29-1 to TRBJ1-1; D remains ambiguous. The germline gives CDR1 SQVTM, CDR2 ANQGSEA. V was pared by 1 base and J by 0 bases, with 15 bases between. The CDR3 covers 16 residues. DNA of the CDR3: TGCAGCGTTGAAGGATGGCAGGCCGGGTTGAACACTGAAGCTTTCTTT. It is translated as CSVEGWQAGLNTEAFF.

The chain combines TRBV30 with TRBJ1-6; D may be TRBD1 (6 bases). CDR3 length: 16 residues. V dropped 0 bases and J dropped 6 bases, with 15 bases sitting between them. CDR1 and CDR2 from the germline V gene are GTSNPN and SVGIG (reference sequence). The CDR3 DNA reads TGTGCCTGGAGTGTACGAGTCGGACAGATTAATTCACCCCTCCACTTT. This translates into CAWSVRVGQINSPLHF.

V and J are TRBV4-3 and TRBJ2-7, with D possibly being TRBD1 (5 bases). Germline-derived CDR1 and CDR2 are LGHNA and YSLEER. The CDR3 spans 15 residues. Trimming removed 0 bases at V and 0 bases at J, with 9 bases between. This CDR3 reads CASSQDGAASYEQYF. The CDR3 DNA sequence: TGCGCCAGCAGCCAAGATGGGGCAGCCTCCTACGAGCAGTACTTC.

The V gene is TRBV19, the J gene TRBJ2-1, with 12 nucleotides matching TRBD2. V was pared by 7 bases and J by 10 bases, with 17 bases of the junction left unmatched. The CDR3 sequence is 17 residues long. Germline CDR1 is LNHDA and CDR2 is SQIVND (reference sequence). As DNA, the CDR3 is TGTGCCAGTAATCGGAGGAGTCCAGGACTAGCGGGGCACGAGCAGTTCTTC. It yields the protein CASNRRSPGLAGHEQFF.

This chain connects TRBV4-3 to TRBJ2-3; D not resolved. Per the germline V gene, CDR1 is LGHNA and CDR2 is YSLEER. This CDR3 contains 14 residues. V dropped 0 bases and J dropped 4 bases, with 8 bases sitting between them. This chain's CDR3 is CASSQEGQADTQYF. CDR3 DNA: TGCGCCAGCAGCCAAGAAGGGCAGGCAGATACGCAGTATTTT.

The chain links TRBV6-1 to TRBJ1-6, with 7 nucleotides matching TRBD1. Germline values: CDR1 MNHNS, CDR2 SASEGT. The CDR3 loop spans 15 amino acids. V dropped 8 bases and J dropped 6; count of bases not matched to a gene: 10. The CDR3 coding sequence is TGTGCCAGCGGAAACGACAGGGCCCGTAATTCACCCCTCCACTTT. Encoded protein: CASGNDRARNSPLHF.

Comments on this clone: This specimen includes other DNA sequences encoding the same CDR3. The V gene is TRBV10-3, the J gene TRBJ1-1; no definite D call. The germline V gene encodes CDR1 ENHRY and CDR2 SYGVKD. This CDR3 is 15 amino acids long. V was trimmed by 0 bases and J by 2 bases, leaving 10 bases between them. CDR3 protein: CAISESGRLNTEAFF. CDR3 in DNA: TGTGCCATCAGTGAGTCTGGCAGACTAAACACTGAAGCTTTCTTT.

The chain is built from TRBV28 and TRBJ1-5; 10 bases are a match to TRBD1. Germline loops: CDR1 MDHEN, CDR2 SYDVKM. The junction had 7 bases not matched to a gene; V was cut back by 6 bases and J by 5 bases. The CDR3 is 15 residues long. For the CDR3, the DNA is TGTGCCAGCAGGACCGGGACAGGGGCGTATCAGCCCCAGCATTTT. Translated, it gives CASRTGTGAYQPQHF.

This clone was picked up one time. The chain joins TRBV9 to TRBJ2-2, with 7 bases fitting TRBD1. The CDR3 spans 15 residues. J gave up 0 bases and V 7 bases, and 6 bases lay outside the gene matches. Germline assignment: CDR1 SGDLS and CDR2 YYNGEE. The chain's CDR3 is CASGQDLANTGELFF. The CDR3 region has the DNA TGTGCCAGCGGACAGGACCTCGCGAACACCGGGGAGCTGTTTTTT. Complete variable domain (other parts from reference TRBV9 and TRBJ2-2): DSGVTQTPKHLITATGQRVTLRCSPRSGDLSVYWYQQSLDQGLQFLIQYYNGEERAKGNILERFSAQQFPDLHSELNLSSLELGDSALYFCASGQDLANTGELFFGEGSRLTVL.

The V gene is TRBV10-3, the J gene TRBJ2-2; the D is unclear. V lost 8 bases and J lost 6, with 7 bases in between. Germline V lookup: CDR1 ENHRY, CDR2 SYGVKD. This CDR3 spans 11 amino acids. The CDR3, as DNA: TGTGCCATCGGAAGATCCGGGGAGCTGTTTTTT. This codes for CAIGRSGELFF.

This clone was seen once. The chain couples TRBV12-5 to TRBJ1-2, with D unresolved. Germline CDR1 is LGHNT and CDR2 is FRNRAP. CDR3 length equals 14 residues. V lost 1 base, J lost 4 bases, and 10 bases lay in between. The CDR3 DNA is TGTGCTAGTGGTTTGGGTGAGGGCCTCTATGGCTACACCTTC. It specifies CASGLGEGLYGYTF.

In DNA form, the CDR3 reads TGTGCCAGAAGCCTGGGACTACACACAGATACGCAGTATTTT. It encodes CARSLGLHTDTQYF. The rearrangement joins TRBV7-5 to TRBJ2-3; the table's TRBD2 call for D was not verified on the DNA. TRBV7-5 is recorded as a pseudogene. The CDR3 length is 14 residues.

This chain joins TRBV10-3 and TRBJ1-2; D is unclear. Per germline, CDR1 ENHRY and CDR2 SYGVKD. V was cut by 3 bases and J by 4 bases, with 9 bases left in between. The CDR3 covers 13 residues. The CDR3 nucleotides are TGTGCCATCAGTGAAAGCATTTCCTATGGCTACACCTTC. It is translated as CAISESISYGYTF.

In regard to this clone: The sample holds other DNA sequences that translate to the same CDR3. The J gene is TRBJ2-7, the V gene TRBV6-5; D is ambiguous. The V end lost 0 bases, the J end lost 1 base, and 13 bases lay between the germline ends. The V gene's germline CDR1 is MNHEY and CDR2 SVGAGI. The CDR3 totals 16 residues. CDR3 residues: CASSYSTAGSSYEQYF. CDR3 in DNA: TGTGCCAGCAGTTACTCTACGGCAGGTTCATCCTACGAGCAGTACTTC.

This clone appeared a single time. This chain connects TRBV7-2 to TRBJ2-1; TRBD1 aligns across 10 bases. Germline V gene sequence: CDR1 SGHTA, CDR2 FQGNSA. With 2 bases clipped from V and 15 bases from J, the junction kept 4 bases outside the gene matches. This CDR3 is built from 12 residues. The CDR3 region is CASSLQGQGPFF. The CDR3 coding sequence is TGTGCCAGCAGCTTACAGGGACAGGGGCCGTTCTTC.